A selection of T cell receptor beta chains follows, all from one sample in a study of regulatory T cells in long-lasting Graves disease. TCRdb used MiXCR to reprocess the multiplex PCR reads, holding one entry per CDR3 protein. The sample records 300,000 to 500,000 distinct CDR3 sequences, around 20% being singletons. The source material was peripheral blood mononuclear cells (PBMCs), sampled when the disease was refractory, from a patient treated with antithyroid drugs. The receptors were gathered from a female donor with Graves disease. The CDR3 runs from the conserved cysteine through the conserved F or W. Each record gives: clone size, D gene, V gene, J gene, CDR3 DNA, CDR3 protein. A D gene is named only where the DNA matches it firmly. Part of the rows lack a size; the others show once, few, many or a class for expanded clones.

clone size: few; D gene: TRBD1; V gene: TRBV2; J gene: TRBJ2-1; CDR3 DNA: TGTGCCAGCAGTGACGCGCAGGGGGCGTACAATGAGCAGTTCTTC; CDR3 protein: CASSDAQGAYNEQFF
clone size: NA; D gene: TRBD2; V gene: TRBV6-1; J gene: TRBJ2-7; CDR3 DNA: TGTGCCAGCACTTCCCTAGCGGGAGGTAACGAGCAGTACTTC; CDR3 protein: CASTSLAGGNEQYF
clone size: many; D gene: NA; V gene: TRBV20-1; J gene: TRBJ2-5; CDR3 DNA: TGCAGTGCCATGGACAGCCGGGGGACCCAGTACTTC; CDR3 protein: CSAMDSRGTQYF
clone size: NA; D gene: TRBD2; V gene: TRBV10-3; J gene: TRBJ2-7; CDR3 DNA: TGTGCCATCAGTGGGTCGTTCAAAGGACTAGCGGATACCTACGAGCAGTACTTC; CDR3 protein: CAISGSFKGLADTYEQYF
clone size: many; D gene: NA; V gene: TRBV7-9; J gene: TRBJ1-4; CDR3 DNA: TGTGCCAGCAGTCCAACTGGGAGTTGGAATGAAAAACTGTTTTTT; CDR3 protein: CASSPTGSWNEKLFF
clone size: many; D gene: TRBD1; V gene: TRBV12-3/TRBV12-4; J gene: TRBJ1-5; CDR3 DNA: TGTGCCAGCAGTTTAGTTACAGGGGGTTATAATCAGCCCCAGCATTTT; CDR3 protein: CASSLVTGGYNQPQHF
clone size: few; D gene: NA; V gene: TRBV18; J gene: TRBJ1-5; CDR3 DNA: TGTGCCAGCTCACCCTCGGAGGGGTCCCAGCATTTT; CDR3 protein: CASSPSEGSQHF
clone size: many; D gene: TRBD1; V gene: TRBV3-1; J gene: TRBJ1-1; CDR3 DNA: TGTGCCAGCAGAGACAGGGGCTTGGGCACTGAAGCTTTCTTT; CDR3 protein: CASRDRGLGTEAFF
clone size: many; D gene: NA; V gene: TRBV20-1; J gene: TRBJ2-5; CDR3 DNA: TGCAGTGCTGGACTGGGACAAGTAATATCGGAGACCCAGTACTTC; CDR3 protein: CSAGLGQVISETQYF
clone size: many; D gene: NA; V gene: TRBV7-3; J gene: TRBJ2-5; CDR3 DNA: TGTGCCAGCAGCTTAAACCAAGGGGCGAGAGAGACCCAGTACTTC; CDR3 protein: CASSLNQGARETQYF
clone size: many; D gene: TRBD1; V gene: TRBV29-1; J gene: TRBJ2-5; CDR3 DNA: TGCAGCGGGGGACAGCTACAAGAGACCCAGTACTTC; CDR3 protein: CSGGQLQETQYF
clone size: many; D gene: NA; V gene: TRBV12-3/TRBV12-4; J gene: TRBJ1-6; CDR3 DNA: TGTGCCAGCAGTCGCGACAGCTATAGCTCCTATAATTCACCCCTCCACTTT; CDR3 protein: CASSRDSYSSYNSPLHF
clone size: NA; D gene: TRBD1; V gene: TRBV28; J gene: TRBJ1-4; CDR3 DNA: TGTGCCAGCAGTTCCCAACAGGGGGTTGAAAAACTGTTTTTT; CDR3 protein: CASSSQQGVEKLFF
clone size: NA; D gene: NA; V gene: TRBV29-1; J gene: TRBJ2-1; CDR3 DNA: TGCAGCGTTGAAGTGGACAATGAGCAGTTCTTC; CDR3 protein: CSVEVDNEQFF
clone size: many; D gene: NA; V gene: TRBV28; J gene: TRBJ1-5; CDR3 DNA: TGTGCCAGCACCCTCTTTGCAGGGTTCAATCAGCCCCAGCATTTT; CDR3 protein: CASTLFAGFNQPQHF
clone size: NA; D gene: TRBD1; V gene: TRBV7-9; J gene: TRBJ2-2; CDR3 DNA: TGTGCCAGCAGCTCACAGGGGACGGGCACCGGGGAGCTGTTTTTT; CDR3 protein: CASSSQGTGTGELFF
clone size: few; D gene: NA; V gene: TRBV6-2/TRBV6-3; J gene: TRBJ2-7; CDR3 DNA: TGTGCCAGCACCAAAGTGGGCCAGGACAATCTCTACGAGCAGTACTTC; CDR3 protein: CASTKVGQDNLYEQYF
clone size: few; D gene: NA; V gene: TRBV20-1; J gene: TRBJ2-5; CDR3 DNA: TGCAGTGCTAGTCCGTTGCGGACTTATCAAGAGACCCAGTACTTC; CDR3 protein: CSASPLRTYQETQYF
clone size: many; D gene: NA; V gene: TRBV7-8; J gene: TRBJ2-5; CDR3 DNA: TGTGCCAGCAGCCAGCACGGGACGCCTCAAGAGACCCAGTACTTC; CDR3 protein: CASSQHGTPQETQYF
clone size: many; D gene: NA; V gene: TRBV11-2; J gene: TRBJ2-7; CDR3 DNA: TGTGCCAGCAGCTTATCAGGGGTCGTTTCTGCGTTTCAGTACTTC; CDR3 protein: CASSLSGVVSAFQYF
clone size: NA; D gene: NA; V gene: TRBV19; J gene: TRBJ1-5; CDR3 DNA: TGTGCCAGTAGTATCTGGCAGGGACTGAGCAATCAGCCCCAGCATTTT; CDR3 protein: CASSIWQGLSNQPQHF
clone size: many; D gene: NA; V gene: TRBV7-6; J gene: TRBJ2-2; CDR3 DNA: TGTGCCAGCAGCTTATGGGTCGGGGAGCTGTTTTTT; CDR3 protein: CASSLWVGELFF
clone size: many; D gene: NA; V gene: TRBV28; J gene: TRBJ2-5; CDR3 DNA: TGTGCCAGCAGTCTCAATAAAGAGACCCAGTACTTC; CDR3 protein: CASSLNKETQYF
clone size: many; D gene: NA; V gene: TRBV28; J gene: TRBJ1-5; CDR3 DNA: TGTGCCAGCAGTTTAGAATCAGGGCAGCCCCAGCATTTT; CDR3 protein: CASSLESGQPQHF
clone size: few; D gene: NA; V gene: TRBV27; J gene: TRBJ2-2; CDR3 DNA: TGTGCCAGCAGTTCCGCCCGTCAATGGCAGAACACCGGGGAGCTGTTTTTT; CDR3 protein: CASSSARQWQNTGELFF
clone size: NA; D gene: NA; V gene: TRBV30; J gene: TRBJ1-2; CDR3 DNA: TGTGCCTGGAGTGCCCCTGGACAGAGAGTTATCTATGGCTACACCTTC; CDR3 protein: CAWSAPGQRVIYGYTF
clone size: NA; D gene: NA; V gene: TRBV10-2; J gene: TRBJ2-3; CDR3 DNA: TGCGCCAGCAGTGGGGCCCAGCTAGTTGGCACAGATACGCAGTATTTT; CDR3 protein: CASSGAQLVGTDTQYF
clone size: NA; D gene: TRBD2; V gene: TRBV9; J gene: TRBJ2-2; CDR3 DNA: TGTGCCAGCAGCGTGGGGACTAGCGGGAGGAGGAACACCGGGGAGCTGTTTTTT; CDR3 protein: CASSVGTSGRRNTGELFF
clone size: many; D gene: NA; V gene: TRBV28; J gene: TRBJ1-1; CDR3 DNA: TGTGCCAGCAGTCCTACATTGTTCACTGAAGCTTTCTTT; CDR3 protein: CASSPTLFTEAFF
clone size: many; D gene: NA; V gene: TRBV12-3/TRBV12-4; J gene: TRBJ1-2; CDR3 DNA: TGTGCCAGCAGTTTCCACGGGAGGCCCTATGGCTACACCTTC; CDR3 protein: CASSFHGRPYGYTF
clone size: many; D gene: TRBD1; V gene: TRBV2; J gene: TRBJ1-1; CDR3 DNA: TGTGCCAGCAGGAGACAGGGGACAAGGACTGAAGCTTTCTTT; CDR3 protein: CASRRQGTRTEAFF
clone size: many; D gene: TRBD1; V gene: TRBV29-1; J gene: TRBJ1-2; CDR3 DNA: TGCAGCGTTGTGCCAGGGGGTTGGCAAGGCGTAGTCGACTATGGCTACACCTTC; CDR3 protein: CSVVPGGWQGVVDYGYTF
clone size: many; D gene: NA; V gene: TRBV6-2/TRBV6-3; J gene: TRBJ2-4; CDR3 DNA: TGTGCCAGCAGCTCCTCGGAAGGTGGGTTGAGAAACATTCAGTACTTC; CDR3 protein: CASSSSEGGLRNIQYF
clone size: NA; D gene: TRBD1; V gene: TRBV5-8; J gene: TRBJ1-2; CDR3 DNA: TGTGCCAGCGTTAAACCAGGGACAGCAAGCTATGGCTACACCTTC; CDR3 protein: CASVKPGTASYGYTF
clone size: many; D gene: NA; V gene: TRBV28; J gene: TRBJ1-5; CDR3 DNA: TGTGCCACCGACGGGACCGAGCTAGAGGGTAGCAATCAGCCCCAGCATTTT; CDR3 protein: CATDGTELEGSNQPQHF
clone size: few; D gene: NA; V gene: TRBV6-1; J gene: TRBJ2-2; CDR3 DNA: TGTGCCAGCAGCCGGACAGAGAACACCGGGGAGCTGTTTTTT; CDR3 protein: CASSRTENTGELFF
clone size: NA; D gene: NA; V gene: TRBV29-1; J gene: TRBJ1-1; CDR3 DNA: TGCAGCGTCCTGGCCTCCGGGGGTGAAGCTTTCTTT; CDR3 protein: CSVLASGGEAFF
clone size: many; D gene: TRBD1; V gene: TRBV7-2; J gene: TRBJ2-6; CDR3 DNA: TGTGCCAGCAGCTGGAAGACAGGGAAGTTCTCTGGGGCCAACGTCCTGACTTTC; CDR3 protein: CASSWKTGKFSGANVLTF
clone size: many; D gene: NA; V gene: TRBV7-2; J gene: TRBJ1-2; CDR3 DNA: TGTGCCAGCAGCCTTAATTCGGCCCCGCGGGGCTACACCTTC; CDR3 protein: CASSLNSAPRGYTF
clone size: NA; D gene: NA; V gene: TRBV5-5; J gene: TRBJ2-7; CDR3 DNA: TGTGCCAGCAGCGGAAGTGGATCGTTCTACGAGCAGTACTTC; CDR3 protein: CASSGSGSFYEQYF
clone size: NA; D gene: TRBD1; V gene: TRBV28; J gene: TRBJ1-5; CDR3 DNA: TGTGCCAGCAGGCCCGGGACAGGTACCTTGGGCAATCAGCCCCAGCATTTT; CDR3 protein: CASRPGTGTLGNQPQHF
clone size: many; D gene: NA; V gene: TRBV12-3/TRBV12-4; J gene: TRBJ2-5; CDR3 DNA: TGTGCCAGCAGCCACCGCCGGGGCGGCTTGGAGACCCAGTACTTC; CDR3 protein: CASSHRRGGLETQYF
clone size: many; D gene: NA; V gene: TRBV28; J gene: TRBJ1-4; CDR3 DNA: TGTGCCAGCAAAGGTTCCCCGGGTTCCACAACTAATGAAAAACTGTTTTTT; CDR3 protein: CASKGSPGSTTNEKLFF
clone size: NA; D gene: NA; V gene: TRBV3-1; J gene: TRBJ2-1; CDR3 DNA: TGTGCCAGCACCCTCAACATGAGGGATGAGCAGTTCTTC; CDR3 protein: CASTLNMRDEQFF
clone size: few; D gene: NA; V gene: TRBV5-6; J gene: TRBJ1-2; CDR3 DNA: TGTGCCAGCAGCCCATCAAGTTTTACTAACTATGGCTACACCTTC; CDR3 protein: CASSPSSFTNYGYTF
clone size: few; D gene: NA; V gene: TRBV19; J gene: TRBJ1-5; CDR3 DNA: TGTGCCAGTAGTATCCTCGGTGCCCAGGGGCCCCAGCATTTT; CDR3 protein: CASSILGAQGPQHF
clone size: NA; D gene: NA; V gene: TRBV10-3; J gene: TRBJ2-6; CDR3 DNA: TGTGCCATCAGAACAAAACCCCTGGGTGAGACTAGTTATCGGTCTGGGGCCAACGTCCTGACTTTC; CDR3 protein: CAIRTKPLGETSYRSGANVLTF
clone size: NA; D gene: TRBD1; V gene: TRBV6-2/TRBV6-3; J gene: TRBJ2-5; CDR3 DNA: TGTGCCAGCAGTAGGGGACAGGTACAAGAGACCCAGTACTTC; CDR3 protein: CASSRGQVQETQYF
clone size: few; D gene: NA; V gene: TRBV30; J gene: TRBJ1-5; CDR3 DNA: TGTGCCTGGAGTGTATCAGGGGGCAATCAGCCCCAGCATTTT; CDR3 protein: CAWSVSGGNQPQHF
clone size: many; D gene: NA; V gene: TRBV28; J gene: TRBJ2-5; CDR3 DNA: TGTGCCAGCAGTACGCCCTCGGGCCCTCAGGAGACCCAGTACTTC; CDR3 protein: CASSTPSGPQETQYF
clone size: NA; D gene: NA; V gene: TRBV2; J gene: TRBJ1-5; CDR3 DNA: TGTGCCAGCAGTGCCTCTACAGGACTTCATCAGCCCCAGCATTTT; CDR3 protein: CASSASTGLHQPQHF
clone size: many; D gene: NA; V gene: TRBV6-1; J gene: TRBJ2-7; CDR3 DNA: TGTGCCACCGGACAAAATAACTACGAGCAGTACTTC; CDR3 protein: CATGQNNYEQYF
clone size: many; D gene: TRBD2; V gene: TRBV3-1; J gene: TRBJ2-7; CDR3 DNA: TGTGCCAGCAGCCCACGGCCGGGACTACCTTACGAGCAGTACTTC; CDR3 protein: CASSPRPGLPYEQYF
clone size: NA; D gene: NA; V gene: TRBV27; J gene: TRBJ2-7; CDR3 DNA: TGTGCCAGCAGTTCACAGGGGGGGGTTCTGGGGCGCGAGCAGTACTTC; CDR3 protein: CASSSQGGVLGREQYF
clone size: few; D gene: TRBD2; V gene: TRBV3-1; J gene: TRBJ2-1; CDR3 DNA: TGTGCCAGCAGCCGCTCAACTAGCGGGATGGGCTATGAGCAGTTCTTC; CDR3 protein: CASSRSTSGMGYEQFF
clone size: many; D gene: NA; V gene: TRBV29-1; J gene: TRBJ1-2; CDR3 DNA: TGCAGCGTTGGCTCGGGGGGCAGGGATAGCTATGGCTACACCTTC; CDR3 protein: CSVGSGGRDSYGYTF
clone size: many; D gene: NA; V gene: TRBV29-1; J gene: TRBJ2-4; CDR3 DNA: TGCAGCGTTGTGGAGGGGAAAAACATTCAGTACTTC; CDR3 protein: CSVVEGKNIQYF
clone size: many; D gene: TRBD2; V gene: TRBV11-2; J gene: TRBJ2-2; CDR3 DNA: TGTGCCAGCAGCTTAGATGGGCTAGCGGGGAACACCGGGGAGCTGTTTTTT; CDR3 protein: CASSLDGLAGNTGELFF